This TCR beta chain was recovered during a study of blood T cell repertoires in COVID-19. Study-level background: Sources were T cells, B-cell-depleted T cells, or PBMCs; the material itself was cDNA or gDNA.

Authors' methods: The authors estimated nucleated cell counts from reference gene primer amplification. Assay: immunoSEQ multiplex PCR; the TCRdb copy retains only in-frame clones and omits some. The V and J calls and the clone size are those of that table, but D and trimming were determined from the DNA. Of some 350,000 clones listed, 90% were seen once; the top ten hold around 6.3%. Deletions cut 3 bases from V and 2 bases from J, with 14 bases between. CDR1 and CDR2 (germline): MDHEN, SYDVKM. There are 15 residues in the CDR3. V is TRBV28 and J is TRBJ2-7; D not certain. This clonotype was sampled from a man younger than 30 with active or convalescent COVID-19. Sequencing used peripheral blood. CDR3 bases: TGTGCCAGCAGTTTGGGCTTTAGACCCCCCTACGAGCAGTACTTC. The encoded protein is CASSLGFRPPYEQYF.